This entry lists 21 T cell receptor beta chains sequenced from one sample in a study of shared clonotypes between healthy human individuals. Some clones are missing from TCRdb's copy, which holds only in-frame ones; the method was immunoSEQ multiplex PCR. The table lists hundreds of thousands of clones, roughly 80% of them singletons. Sample: PBMCs. The origin of the receptors is a woman aged 40 to 49 in good health. Some clones in this sample may be carry-over from other donors' samples.

This chain uses TRBV27 with TRBJ1-5; 7 nucleotides line up with TRBD1. The CDR3 contains 15 residues. Germline values: CDR1 MNHEY, CDR2 SMNVEV (reference sequence). J gave up 5 bases and V 6 bases, and 10 bases lay outside the gene matches. The CDR3 DNA is TGTGCCAGCAGCCGGGACAGCTTATCGGATCAGCCCCAGCATTTT. This gives the protein CASSRDSLSDQPQHF.

This chain uses TRBV7-9 with TRBJ1-1; D gene ambiguous. The V gene's germline CDR1 is SEHNR and CDR2 FQNEAQ (reference sequence). Deletions cut 5 bases from V and 4 bases from J, with 11 bases between. This CDR3 spans 13 amino acids. CDR3 loop: CASSRITVTEAFF. Written as DNA, the CDR3 is TGTGCCAGCAGCCGTATCACGGTCACTGAAGCTTTCTTT.

The chain joins TRBV5-6 to TRBJ1-4; D remains unclear. The CDR3 runs to 13 residues. V was shortened by 0 bases and J by 8 bases, with 8 bases between the two germline ends. CDR1 and CDR2 from the germline V gene are SGHDT and YYEEEE. The CDR3, as DNA: TGTGCCAGCAGCTTGGCCATAGGGGAAAAACTGTTTTTT. Protein sequence: CASSLAIGEKLFF.

This clone was picked up one time. The V and J genes are TRBV5-1 and TRBJ2-2; D might be TRBD2 (6 bases). Germline assignment: CDR1 SGHRS and CDR2 YFSETQ. Trimming stripped 4 bases from V and 5 bases from J, with 12 bases between. The CDR3 is 14 amino acids. Written as DNA, the CDR3 is TGCGCCAGCAGCCCGTGGGAGGTAACCGGGGAGCTGTTTTTT. Its translation: CASSPWEVTGELFF.

The rearrangement joins TRBV18 to TRBJ1-4; D not resolved. Germline lookup yields CDR1 KGHSH and CDR2 LQKENI. V lost 1 base and J lost 4, with 7 bases in between. The CDR3 is 14 amino acids. The CDR3 nucleotides read TGTGCCAGCTCACCACGGGAGGGTAATGAAAAACTGTTTTTT. Encoded protein: CASSPREGNEKLFF.

The V gene is TRBV5-1, the J gene TRBJ2-2; 9 bases are a match to TRBD2. Germline V lookup: CDR1 SGHRS, CDR2 YFSETQ. Germline trimming cut 5 bases from V and 0 bases from J; bases unmatched to any gene: 8. The CDR3 runs 17 residues. The CDR3 nucleotides are TGCGCCAGCAGTGTATCCCTAGCGGGATCGAACACCGGGGAGCTGTTTTTT. Protein product: CASSVSLAGSNTGELFF.

This sequence joins TRBV7-9 and TRBJ1-2; D not certain. CDR3 length: 11 amino acids. The ends were cut back, 1 base at V and 8 bases at J, with 5 bases in the middle. Germline CDR1 is SEHNR and CDR2 is FQNEAQ (reference sequence). The CDR3 nucleotides are TGTGCCAGCAGCTTAGTACGAGGCTACACCTTC. Its translation: CASSLVRGYTF.

This chain joins TRBV19 and TRBJ1-1; 8 nucleotides align to TRBD1. CDR3 size: 17 residues. CDR1 is LNHDA and CDR2 is SQIVND in the germline V gene (reference sequence). V was clipped by 3 bases and J by 1 base; unmatched bases: 10. The CDR3 region is CASSIGAAGGANTEAFF. The CDR3 nucleotides read TGTGCCAGTAGTATTGGTGCGGCAGGGGGCGCGAACACTGAAGCTTTCTTT. The full variable domain, in which reference TRBV19 and TRBJ1-1 provide the parts outside the CDR3, is DGGITQSPKYLFRKEGQNVTLSCEQNLNHDAMYWYRQDPGQGLRLIYYSQIVNDFQKGDIAEGYSVSREKKESFPLTVTSAQKNPTAFYLCASSIGAAGGANTEAFFGQGTRLTVV.

The chain carries TRBV5-1 and TRBJ2-5; possible D gene TRBD1, 8 bases. The length of the CDR3 is 15 residues. Deletions cut 1 base from V and 3 bases from J, with 13 bases between. The V gene's germline CDR1 is SGHRS and CDR2 YFSETQ. The CDR3 loop is CASSLRTGGEETQYF. The CDR3 DNA follows: TGCGCCAGCAGCTTGCGTACAGGGGGGGAAGAGACCCAGTACTTC. Supplemented by reference TRBV5-1 and TRBJ2-5, the full variable domain reads KAGVTQTPRYLIKTRGQQVTLSCSPISGHRSVSWYQQTPGQGLQFLFEYFSETQRNKGNFPGRFSGRQFSNSRSEMNVSTLELGDSALYLCASSLRTGGEETQYFGPGTRLLVL.

J is TRBJ2-2 and V is TRBV9; D perhaps matches TRBD1 (5 bases). The CDR3 covers 15 residues. The germline gives CDR1 SGDLS, CDR2 YYNGEE. The V gene lost 0 bases and the J gene lost 2 bases, with 8 bases spanning the gap. The CDR3 coding sequence is TGTGCCAGCAGCGTAGAAGGGGAAAACACCGGGGAGCTGTTTTTT. This codes for CASSVEGENTGELFF.

As DNA, the CDR3 is TGTGCCAGCAGCCCTTCGGGACAGGGGGCTGTTGGAGCTTTCTTT. Translating it yields CASSPSGQGAVGAFF. This chain uses TRBV7-2 with TRBJ1-1; 12 bases line up with TRBD1. This CDR3 comprises 15 residues. J gave up 10 bases and V 5 bases, and 11 bases lay outside the gene matches. Germline-derived CDR1 and CDR2 are SGHTA and FQGNSA.

CDR3 nucleotide sequence: TGTGCCAGCAGCCAGCGGGACGGCACAGATACGCAGTATTTT. It is translated as CASSQRDGTDTQYF. The chain is built from TRBV4-2 and TRBJ2-3; D might be TRBD2 (6 bases). The CDR3 contains 14 residues. CDR1 and CDR2 (germline): LGHNA, YNFKEQ. V dropped 3 bases and J dropped 1 base, with 8 bases sitting between them.

With respect to this clone: A much bigger clone sits one base away, suggesting this may be a read error. A read error is likely, as this CDR3 ends without the conserved phenylalanine or tryptophan. The chain is built from TRBV30 and TRBJ2-3, with D uncertain. This CDR3 region has 12 residues. The germline CDR1 and CDR2 sequences are GTSNPN and SVGIG (reference sequence). V dropped 3 bases and J dropped 0 bases, with 4 bases sitting between them. This chain's CDR3 is CAWSRSTDTQYL. The CDR3 coding sequence is TGTGCCTGGAGCCGGAGCACAGATACGCAGTATCTT.

This sequence joins TRBV15 and TRBJ1-1; D remains ambiguous. In germline, CDR1 is LNHNV, CDR2 YYDKDF (reference sequence). Trimming removed 0 bases from V and 3 bases from J, with 8 bases in between. CDR3 length equals 14 residues. CDR3 DNA: TGTGCCACCAGCAGAGATACGAGGTACACTGAAGCTTTCTTT. This encodes CATSRDTRYTEAFF.

Points on this clone: A read error may account for a junction end that differs from germline. CDR3 residues: CAISESFFGGISEAFF. DNA for the CDR3: TGTGCCATCAGTGAGTCGTTTTTTGGGGGAATCTCTGAAGCTTTCTTT. The chain employs TRBV6-1 and TRBJ1-1; TRBD1 is a possible D gene (5 bases). The CDR3 covers 16 residues. CDR1 and CDR2 from the germline V gene are MNHNS and SASEGT.

V gene TRBV7-2 combines with J gene TRBJ2-7, with D perhaps TRBD1 (7 bases). This CDR3 is built from 15 residues. V shed 5 bases and J shed 1 base, with 15 bases lying between them. CDR1 and CDR2 (germline): SGHTA, FQGNSA. CDR3 nucleotide sequence: TGTGCCAGCAGCCCCCGACAGGGAGGTTCCTACGAGCAGTACTTC. Translated: CASSPRQGGSYEQYF.

This clone has only one observation. This chain connects TRBV2 to TRBJ2-3; the D gene is possibly TRBD2 (5 bases). The CDR3 is 16 amino acids. Germline lookup yields CDR1 SNHLY and CDR2 FYNNEI. V lost 2 bases to trimming and J lost 0 bases, with 12 bases between them. The chain's CDR3 is CASSELWRVSTDTQYF. The DNA for the CDR3 is TGTGCCAGCAGTGAACTCTGGCGGGTGAGCACAGATACGCAGTATTTT.

The rearrangement links TRBV28 to TRBJ2-3, with D unresolved. Looked up from germline, CDR1 is MDHEN and CDR2 is SYDVKM. Trimming pared 3 bases from V and 2 bases from J, leaving 12 bases between. The CDR3 length is 15 residues. CDR3 in DNA: TGTGCCAGCAGTTTGCCGGCTATCTTCACAGATACGCAGTATTTT. Amino acids: CASSLPAIFTDTQYF.

The rearrangement links TRBV11-2 to TRBJ2-2, with 7 bases matching TRBD2. CDR1 is SGHAT, CDR2 FQNNGV, per germline. J was trimmed by 2 bases and V by 4 bases; bases with no gene match: 4. This CDR3 region has 15 residues. The CDR3 reads CASSWGLPNTGELFF. The CDR3 DNA is TGTGCCAGCAGCTGGGGACTACCCAACACCGGGGAGCTGTTTTTT.

V gene TRBV30 combines with J gene TRBJ2-1; 10 bases fit TRBD2. The junction had 7 bases not matched to a gene; V was cut back by 8 bases and J by 6 bases. This CDR3 is built from 13 residues. CDR1 is GTSNPN, CDR2 SVGIG, per germline (reference sequence). In nucleotides, the CDR3 is TGTGCCACCGCTAGCGGGAGTTCCAATGAGCAGTTCTTC. This gives the protein CATASGSSNEQFF.

Concerning this clone itself: Other nucleotide sequences from this sample produce the same CDR3. This chain links TRBV6-6 with TRBJ1-1; D remains unclear. Germline CDR1 reads MNHNY; CDR2 reads SVGAGI (reference sequence). With 6 bases removed from V and 1 base from J, the gap between germline ends came to 6 bases. CDR3 size: 12 residues. The CDR3 here is CASSSQNTEAFF. Here the CDR3 DNA reads TGTGCCAGCAGCTCTCAGAACACTGAAGCTTTCTTT.